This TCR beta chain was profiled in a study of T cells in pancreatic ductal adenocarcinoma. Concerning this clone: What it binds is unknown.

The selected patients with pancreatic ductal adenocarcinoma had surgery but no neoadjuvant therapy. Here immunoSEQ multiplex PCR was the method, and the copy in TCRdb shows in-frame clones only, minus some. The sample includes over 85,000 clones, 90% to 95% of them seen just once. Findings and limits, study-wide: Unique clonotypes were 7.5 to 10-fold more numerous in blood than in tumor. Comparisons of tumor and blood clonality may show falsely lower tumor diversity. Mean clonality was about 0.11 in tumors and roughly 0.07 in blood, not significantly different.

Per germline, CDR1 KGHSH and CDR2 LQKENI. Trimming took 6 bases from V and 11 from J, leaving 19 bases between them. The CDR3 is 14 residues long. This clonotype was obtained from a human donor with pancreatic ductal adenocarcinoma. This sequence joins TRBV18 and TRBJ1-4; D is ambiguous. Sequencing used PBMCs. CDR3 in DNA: TGTGCCAGCTCGGCCATGGAGGGAGAGATGAAACTGTTTTTT. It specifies CASSAMEGEMKLFF.